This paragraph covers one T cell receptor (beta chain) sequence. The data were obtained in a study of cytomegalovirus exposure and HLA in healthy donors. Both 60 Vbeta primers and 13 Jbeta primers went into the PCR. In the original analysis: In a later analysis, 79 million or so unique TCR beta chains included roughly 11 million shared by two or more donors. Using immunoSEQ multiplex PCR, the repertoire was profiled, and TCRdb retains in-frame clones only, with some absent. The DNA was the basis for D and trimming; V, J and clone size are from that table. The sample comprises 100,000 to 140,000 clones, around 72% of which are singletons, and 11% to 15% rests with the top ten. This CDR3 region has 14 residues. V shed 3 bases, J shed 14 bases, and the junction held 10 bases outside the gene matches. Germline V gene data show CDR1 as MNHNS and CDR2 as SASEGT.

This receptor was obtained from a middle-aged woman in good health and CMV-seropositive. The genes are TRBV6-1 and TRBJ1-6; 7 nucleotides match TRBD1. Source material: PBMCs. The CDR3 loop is CASSDTGTATTLHF. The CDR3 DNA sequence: TGTGCCAGCAGTGACACCGGGACAGCGACGACCCTCCACTTT.